This T cell receptor (beta chain) was identified during a study of cytomegalovirus exposure and HLA in healthy donors. On the study more broadly: As an earlier analysis found, around 200 million T cells yielded fewer than 130 million unique TCR beta sequences. An early release of data contained approximately 80 million unique TCRs, which came from HLA-typed donors.

Researchers ran the PCR with 60 Vbeta and 13 Jbeta primers. Here immunoSEQ multiplex PCR was the method, and the copy in TCRdb shows in-frame clones only, minus some. The table shows 95,000 to 110,000 clones, with almost 80% occurring only once. All the people who gave samples were healthy bone marrow donors. This clone has a single count. Its target is not known. The CDR3 contains 14 residues. V dropped 6 bases and J dropped 5; count of bases not matched to a gene: 6. Germline CDR1 SGHAT, CDR2 FQNNGV. Broader study findings: In a later analysis, most CMV-associated TCR beta chains appeared HLA-restricted.

The chain is built from TRBV11-2 and TRBJ1-1; 10 bases agree with TRBD1. The sequence was collected from a man in his 60s in good health and CMV-seropositive. Sequencing was done on a sample of PBMCs. The CDR3 coding sequence is TGTGCCAGCAGAGCGACAGGGGGCGGAACTGAAGCTTTCTTT. This sequence encodes CASRATGGGTEAFF.